Listed below are T cell receptor beta chains from one sample, sequenced in a study of lymphopenia after photon versus proton radiotherapy. Generated by immunoSEQ multiplex PCR, the TCRdb table keeps only in-frame clones and is missing some. The sample carries 150,000 to 200,000 clones, 70% to 90% recorded once. The input for sequencing was peripheral blood, taken from a patient treated with photon-based radiotherapy. The receptors shown here come from a man aged 45-60 years with gastric cancer. The CDR3 runs from the conserved cysteine through the conserved F or W. D genes are given only for firm matches. The listing skips clone size in some rows; elsewhere it reads once, few, many or a size class.

TRBV28	.	TRBD1	TRBJ1-5	CASSGQTGVSQPQHF	TGTGCCAGCAGTGGTCAGACAGGGGTCAGTCAGCCCCAGCATTTT
TRBV11-2	.	TRBD2	TRBJ2-2	CASSSVRTSGRDIGELFF	TGTGCCAGCAGCTCCGTCCGGACTAGCGGGAGGGATATCGGGGAGCTGTTTTTT
TRBV2	.	TRBD1	TRBJ1-5	CASSREGARSNQPQHF	TGTGCCAGCAGCAGGGAGGGGGCTCGGAGCAATCAGCCCCAGCATTTT
TRBV6-4	.	.	TRBJ2-7	CASKGGYEQYF	TGTGCCAGCAAGGGCGGCTACGAGCAGTACTTC
TRBV6-5	.	.	TRBJ2-7	CASSSPRGMHEQYF	TGTGCCAGCAGTTCCCCGAGGGGGATGCACGAGCAGTACTTC
TRBV2	.	TRBD1	TRBJ2-1	CASRQGAYNEQFF	TGTGCCAGCAGACAGGGGGCTTACAATGAGCAGTTCTTC
TRBV5-5	once	.	TRBJ1-4	CASSLGGRGGKEKLFF	TGTGCCAGCAGCTTGGGAGGGCGGGGAGGAAAGGAAAAACTGTTTTTT
TRBV7-8	.	TRBD2	TRBJ2-3	CASSARQRLAGILNTQYF	TGTGCCAGCAGCGCGCGTCAGAGACTAGCGGGAATATTGAATACGCAGTATTTT
TRBV9	.	TRBD1	TRBJ1-2	CASRRQGGGSGYTF	TGTGCCAGCAGGAGACAGGGAGGGGGTAGTGGCTACACCTTC
TRBV27	.	TRBD1	TRBJ1-4	CATARQGLNEKLFF	TGTGCCACCGCCCGACAGGGCCTTAATGAAAAACTGTTTTTT
TRBV7-9	.	TRBD1	TRBJ2-1	CASSSLGQGDGEQFF	TGTGCCAGCAGCTCATTGGGACAGGGGGATGGTGAGCAGTTCTTC
TRBV27	.	.	TRBJ1-2	CASSPRGGNYGYTF	TGTGCCAGCAGCCCGAGGGGGGGGAACTATGGCTACACCTTC
TRBV29-1	.	.	TRBJ1-1	CSVVPGHTEAFF	TGCAGCGTGGTCCCGGGTCACACTGAAGCTTTCTTT
TRBV7-2	.	.	TRBJ2-2	CASSSLGTTGRLFF	TGTGCCAGCAGCTCTCTTGGGACCACAGGACGTCTGTTTTTT
TRBV5-1	.	.	TRBJ1-4	CASSLGHPGEKLFF	TGCGCCAGCAGCTTGGGACACCCGGGGGAAAAACTGTTTTTT
TRBV27	.	.	TRBJ1-5	CASSFRDQPQHF	TGTGCCAGCAGTTTTAGGGATCAGCCCCAGCATTTT
TRBV5-1	.	.	TRBJ2-3	CASSLRQGSDTQYF	TGCGCCAGCAGCTTGCGGCAGGGGTCAGATACGCAGTATTTT
TRBV29-1	once	TRBD1	TRBJ1-1	CSVGTGGGTEAFF	TGCAGCGTGGGGACAGGGGGCGGCACTGAAGCTTTCTTT
TRBV5-1	.	.	TRBJ2-4	CASSLGLAKNIQYF	TGCGCCAGCAGCTTGGGTTTAGCCAAAAACATTCAGTACTTC
TRBV19	.	TRBD2	TRBJ2-1	CASSITGTSVVGQFF	TGTGCCAGTAGTATAACCGGGACTAGCGTGGTTGGGCAGTTCTTC